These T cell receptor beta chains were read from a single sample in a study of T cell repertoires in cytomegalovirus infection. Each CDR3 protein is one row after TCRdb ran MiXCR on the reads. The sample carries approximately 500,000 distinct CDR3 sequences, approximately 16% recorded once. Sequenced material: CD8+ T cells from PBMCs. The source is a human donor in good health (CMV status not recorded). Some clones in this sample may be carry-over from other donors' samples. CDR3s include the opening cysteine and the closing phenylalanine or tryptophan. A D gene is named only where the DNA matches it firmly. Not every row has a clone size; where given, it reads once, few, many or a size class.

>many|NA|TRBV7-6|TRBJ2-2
CASSLPRGRDTGELFF
TGTGCCAGCAGCTTACCCCGGGGGCGGGACACCGGGGAGCTGTTTTTT
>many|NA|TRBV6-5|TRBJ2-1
CASSYSIRGSSYNEQFF
TGTGCCAGCAGTTACTCGATTCGGGGCAGCTCCTACAATGAGCAGTTCTTC
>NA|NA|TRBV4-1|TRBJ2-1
CASSQQPGGSNEQFF
TGCGCCAGCAGCCAACAACCAGGGGGGTCCAATGAGCAGTTCTTC
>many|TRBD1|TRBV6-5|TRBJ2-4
CASSFSTGAAKNIQYF
TGTGCCAGCAGTTTTTCAACAGGGGCAGCCAAAAACATTCAGTACTTC
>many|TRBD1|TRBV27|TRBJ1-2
CASRPAEGADGYTF
TGTGCCAGCAGACCAGCGGAGGGGGCGGATGGCTACACCTTC
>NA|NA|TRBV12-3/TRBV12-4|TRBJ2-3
CASSQSMGTPDTDTQYF
TGTGCCAGCAGCCAGAGTATGGGGACACCCGATACAGATACGCAGTATTTT
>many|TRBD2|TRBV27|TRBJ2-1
CASSFGSGGPNEQFF
TGTGCCAGCAGTTTCGGTAGCGGGGGGCCCAATGAGCAGTTCTTC
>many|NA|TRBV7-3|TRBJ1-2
CASRFSGGEDYGYTF
TGTGCCAGCAGGTTTAGTGGGGGCGAGGACTATGGCTACACCTTC
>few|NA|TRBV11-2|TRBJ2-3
CASSLIGGSDTQYF
TGTGCCAGCAGCTTAATCGGGGGCTCAGATACGCAGTATTTT
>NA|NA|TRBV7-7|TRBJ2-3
CASSLDPDGTDTQYF
TGTGCTAGCAGCTTGGACCCAGACGGGACAGATACGCAGTATTTT
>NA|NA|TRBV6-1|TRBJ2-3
CARSERRIRTDTQYF
TGTGCCAGAAGTGAACGTCGGATTAGAACAGATACGCAGTATTTT
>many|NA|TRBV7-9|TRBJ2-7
CASSPKEGNYEQYF
TGTGCCAGCAGCCCGAAAGAGGGAAACTACGAGCAGTACTTC
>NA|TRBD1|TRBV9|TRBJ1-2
CASSVAPTLQGASYGYTF
TGTGCCAGCAGCGTAGCCCCGACCCTACAGGGGGCCAGTTATGGCTACACCTTC
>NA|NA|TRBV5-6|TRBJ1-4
CASSPGRATNEKLFF
TGTGCCAGCAGCCCGGGGAGAGCAACTAATGAAAAACTGTTTTTT
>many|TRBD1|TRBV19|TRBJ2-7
CASSIGQGSYEQYF
TGTGCCAGCAGTATTGGACAGGGATCCTACGAGCAGTACTTC
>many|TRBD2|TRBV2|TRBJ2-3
CASSEKGLAGGLSRDTQYF
TGTGCCAGCAGTGAAAAAGGACTAGCGGGGGGGCTAAGTCGAGATACGCAGTATTTT
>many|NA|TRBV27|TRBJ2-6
CASSLSRAGANVLTF
TGTGCCAGCAGTTTGAGCAGGGCTGGGGCCAACGTCCTGACTTTC
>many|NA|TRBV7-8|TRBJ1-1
CASSVQGNDGFF
TGTGCCAGCTCCGTCCAGGGGAATGACGGTTTCTTT
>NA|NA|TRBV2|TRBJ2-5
CASSYRLQETQYF
TGTGCCAGCAGCTATAGACTACAAGAGACCCAGTACTTC
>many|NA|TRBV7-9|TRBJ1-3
CASSSMIFSGNTIYF
TGTGCCAGCAGCTCAATGATATTCTCTGGAAACACCATATATTTT
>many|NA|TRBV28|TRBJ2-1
CASSLWALGTNEQFF
TGTGCCAGCAGTTTATGGGCCCTGGGGACCAATGAGCAGTTCTTC
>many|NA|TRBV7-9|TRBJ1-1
CASSLTPGLGMNTEAFF
TGTGCCAGCAGCTTAACGCCGGGGCTAGGAATGAACACTGAAGCTTTCTTT
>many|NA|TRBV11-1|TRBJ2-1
CASTRTAGTSNEQFF
TGTGCCAGCACCCGGACGGCCGGAACAAGCAATGAGCAGTTCTTC
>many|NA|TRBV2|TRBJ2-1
CASLYNEQFF
TGTGCCAGCCTTTACAATGAGCAGTTCTTC
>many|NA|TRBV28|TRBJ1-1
CASHDRNTEAFF
TGTGCCAGTCACGACAGGAACACTGAAGCTTTCTTT
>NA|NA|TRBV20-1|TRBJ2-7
CSAGTAYEQYF
TGCAGTGCAGGGACGGCCTACGAGCAGTACTTC
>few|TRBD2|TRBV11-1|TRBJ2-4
CASSRLAGGGGNIQYF
TGTGCCAGCAGTAGGTTAGCGGGGGGAGGGGGAAACATTCAGTACTTC
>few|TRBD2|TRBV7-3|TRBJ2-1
CASSLSSGPYNEQFF
TGTGCCAGCAGCCTCTCTAGCGGGCCCTACAATGAGCAGTTCTTC
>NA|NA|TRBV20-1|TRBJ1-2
CSATNRDGTNYGYTF
TGCAGTGCGACTAACAGGGACGGAACTAACTATGGCTACACCTTC
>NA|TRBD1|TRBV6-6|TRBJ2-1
CASSFGTGGNEQLF
TGTGCCAGCAGTTTCGGGACAGGGGGCAATGAGCAGCTCTTC
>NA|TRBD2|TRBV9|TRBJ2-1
CASSVARLASYNEQFF
TGTGCCAGCAGCGTAGCTAGACTAGCGAGTTACAATGAGCAGTTCTTC
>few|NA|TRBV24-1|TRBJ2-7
CATTERREQYF
TGTGCCACCACCGAGCGAAGAGAGCAGTACTTC
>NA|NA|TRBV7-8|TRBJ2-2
CASSLEGGNTVELFF
TGTGCCAGCAGCTTAGAGGGGGGGAACACCGTGGAGCTGTTTTTT
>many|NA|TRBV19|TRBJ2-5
CASRPVGQRETQYF
TGTGCCAGTAGACCCGTCGGACAAAGGGAGACCCAGTACTTC
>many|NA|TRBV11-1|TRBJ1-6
CASSPTRDSPLHF
TGTGCCAGCAGCCCAACGCGGGATTCACCCCTCCACTTT
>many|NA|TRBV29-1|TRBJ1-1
CSARTRGWVEAFF
TGCAGCGCTAGGACCCGGGGGTGGGTTGAAGCTTTCTTT
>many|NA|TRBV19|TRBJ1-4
CASSIAAEKLFF
TGTGCCAGTAGTATAGCGGCAGAAAAACTGTTTTTT
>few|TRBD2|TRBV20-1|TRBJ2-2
CSARGASGENTGELFF
TGCAGTGCTAGAGGGGCCAGCGGGGAGAACACCGGGGAGCTGTTTTTT
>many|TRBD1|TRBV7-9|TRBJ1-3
CASSRGQGARGNTIYF
TGTGCCAGCAGCCGTGGACAGGGGGCGCGAGGAAACACCATATATTTT
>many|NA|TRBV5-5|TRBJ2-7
CASQLDRNSYEQYF
TGTGCCAGCCAGCTAGACAGGAACTCCTACGAGCAGTACTTC
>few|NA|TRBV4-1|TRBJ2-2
CASNEGRGNTGELFF
TGCGCCAGCAACGAGGGAAGGGGAAACACCGGGGAGCTGTTTTTT
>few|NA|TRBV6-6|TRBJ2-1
CASSYSRPGDLDNEQFF
TGTGCCAGCAGTTACTCTCGCCCCGGGGATTTGGACAATGAGCAGTTCTTC
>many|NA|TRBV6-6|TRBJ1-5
CASSYRGVGQPQHF
TGTGCCAGCAGTTACAGGGGGGTTGGTCAGCCCCAGCATTTT
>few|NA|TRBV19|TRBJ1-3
CASSGGATGNTIYF
TGTGCCAGTAGTGGCGGGGCCACTGGAAACACCATATATTTT
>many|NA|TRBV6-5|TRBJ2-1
CASSPGRNEQFF
TGTGCCAGCAGCCCCGGCCGCAATGAGCAGTTCTTC
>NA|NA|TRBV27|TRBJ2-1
CARSLSLHYYNEQFF
TGTGCCAGAAGTTTGTCCCTACACTACTACAATGAGCAGTTCTTC
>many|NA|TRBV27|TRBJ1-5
CASSPRGQPQHF
TGTGCCAGCAGCCCTCGGGGTCAGCCCCAGCATTTT
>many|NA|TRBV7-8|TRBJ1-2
CASSLAYISTGLSNYGYTF
TGTGCCAGCAGCTTAGCTTACATCTCGACGGGACTATCTAACTATGGCTACACCTTC